Below are 24 T cell receptor beta chains sequenced from a single sample in a study of blood T cell repertoires in COVID-19. TCRdb keeps only in-frame clones here, not all; method: immunoSEQ multiplex PCR. Found here are 220,000 or so clones, about 83% of them singletons; the top ten hold around 2.1%. The sequencing sample was made of PBMCs or T cells enriched from blood (not recorded which). These receptors originate from a woman aged 50 to 65 who had recovered from COVID-19.

V and J are TRBV19 and TRBJ1-5; D not resolved. This CDR3 has 15 residues. Trimming shortened V by 7 bases and J by 1 base, and 14 bases separated the two germline ends. Per the germline V gene, CDR1 is LNHDA and CDR2 is SQIVND (reference sequence). The CDR3 nucleotides are TGTGCCAGTACCTCTTGGAGGGCAAGCAATCAGCCCCAGCATTTT. Its protein product is CASTSWRASNQPQHF.

V gene TRBV7-3 combines with J gene TRBJ1-2; 7 bases map to TRBD1. Losses at the gene ends were 5 bases for V and 5 bases for J; bases not matched to a gene: 5. The CDR3 is made up of 13 amino acids. Germline assignment: CDR1 SGHTA and CDR2 FQGTGA. The CDR3 DNA follows: TGTGCCAGCAGCCCCGGACAGGCTTATGGCTACACCTTC. This sequence encodes CASSPGQAYGYTF.

This clone was detected once. The V gene is TRBV7-9, the J gene TRBJ1-1, with 9 bases identical to TRBD1. The germline V gene has CDR1 SEHNR and CDR2 FQNEAQ (reference sequence). This CDR3 region has 14 residues. V lost 8 bases and J lost 4; bases outside the gene matches: 8. CDR3 protein: CASVPLTGGTEAFF. The CDR3 bases are TGTGCCAGCGTTCCTCTGACAGGGGGCACTGAAGCTTTCTTT.

The CDR3 coding sequence is TGTGCCAGCAGTGGCCCCAGCGGGAGTTCCTACGAGCAGTACTTC. It specifies CASSGPSGSSYEQYF. V and J are TRBV28 and TRBJ2-7, with 8 bases matching TRBD2. CDR3 size: 15 residues. Germline V gives CDR1 MDHEN, CDR2 SYDVKM. The V segment lost 5 bases and the J segment 1 base; nucleotides outside the gene matches: 7.

The rearrangement joins TRBV5-4 to TRBJ2-2; D gene unclear. CDR1 is SGHNT and CDR2 is YYREEE in the germline V gene (reference sequence). This CDR3 comprises 15 residues. Trimming took 0 bases from V and 3 from J, leaving 9 bases between them. CDR3 sequence: CASSLGAAYTGELFF. The CDR3 DNA sequence: TGTGCCAGCAGCTTGGGAGCCGCTTACACCGGGGAGCTGTTTTTT. The variable domain in full, with the rest retrieved from reference TRBV5-4 and TRBJ2-2, is ETGVTQSPTHLIKTRGQQVTLRCSSQSGHNTVSWYQQALGQGPQFIFQYYREEENGRGNFPPRFSGLQFPNYSSELNVNALELDDSALYLCASSLGAAYTGELFFGEGSRLTVL.

The V gene is TRBV7-2, the J gene TRBJ1-2; D is uncertain. V was trimmed by 5 bases and J by 7 bases, leaving 11 bases between them. CDR3 length: 12 residues. Per the germline V gene, CDR1 is SGHTA and CDR2 is FQGNSA. CDR3 sequence reads: CASSNSAGGYTF. The CDR3 DNA reads TGTGCCAGCAGCAACTCGGCGGGTGGCTACACCTTC.

This clone was seen just once. The chain couples TRBV19 to TRBJ1-6; D ambiguous. V gave up 2 bases and J gave up 0 bases, with 8 bases separating them. Looked up from germline, CDR1 is LNHDA and CDR2 is SQIVND (reference sequence). CDR3 length equals 16 residues. The CDR3 DNA reads as TGTGCCAGTAGTATACAGGCGAGCTCCTATAATTCACCCCTCCACTTT. Translation: CASSIQASSYNSPLHF.

The chain is built from TRBV4-1 and TRBJ2-2, with D possibly TRBD2 on 5 matching bases. The CDR3 runs to 13 residues. With 6 bases removed from V and 6 bases from J, the gap between germline ends came to 11 bases. Germline V gene lookup returns CDR1 MGHRA and CDR2 YSYEKL. CDR3 in DNA: TGCGCCAGCAGTCAAACGGGGTCCGGGGAGCTGTTTTTT. This codes for CASSQTGSGELFF.

V gene TRBV5-1 combines with J gene TRBJ2-3; D not resolved. The CDR3 has 13 amino acids. V lost 0 bases to trimming and J lost 5 bases, with 7 bases between them. Germline V lookup: CDR1 SGHRS, CDR2 YFSETQ. The CDR3 DNA is TGCGCCAGCAGCTTGGAACCCGGAGATACGCAGTATTTT. Its translation is CASSLEPGDTQYF.

The chain uses TRBV6-1 and TRBJ1-5; D gene ambiguous. Germline assignment: CDR1 MNHNS and CDR2 SASEGT. The V gene lost 3 bases and the J gene lost 1 base, with 16 bases spanning the gap. The CDR3 spans 17 residues. CDR3 DNA sequence: TGTGCCAGCAGTGAGAACAGACAACTTTTAAGCAATCAGCCCCAGCATTTT. Its translation is CASSENRQLLSNQPQHF.

This clone has only a few counts. This sequence joins TRBV7-2 and TRBJ1-3, with TRBD1 matching over 7 bases. The CDR3 length is 16 residues. CDR1 and CDR2 (germline): SGHTA, FQGNSA. The trim removed 5 bases at V and 5 bases at J, leaving 12 bases unmatched. The CDR3, as DNA: TGTGCCAGCAGCCCCCAGCTCGCAGGGGGTAGAAACACCATATATTTT. The encoded protein is CASSPQLAGGRNTIYF.

J is TRBJ2-2 and V is TRBV28; 9 bases line up with TRBD1. The CDR3 totals 14 residues. Germline V CDR1 and CDR2: MDHEN, SYDVKM. The ends lost 7 bases at V and 6 bases at J; junction bases unmatched: 6. This CDR3 is CASNTGGPAGELFF. In nucleotides, the CDR3 is TGTGCCAGCAATACAGGGGGCCCCGCCGGGGAGCTGTTTTTT. Drawing the rest from reference TRBV28 and TRBJ2-2, the complete variable domain is DVKVTQSSRYLVKRTGEKVFLECVQDMDHENMFWYRQDPGLGLRLIYFSYDVKMKEKGDIPEGYSVSREKKERFSLILESASTNQTSMYLCASNTGGPAGELFFGEGSRLTVL.

This sequence joins TRBV19 and TRBJ1-6, with TRBD1 as a possible D gene (5 bases). Germline-derived CDR1 and CDR2 are LNHDA and SQIVND (reference sequence). With 3 bases removed from V and 0 bases from J, the gap between germline ends came to 15 bases. This CDR3 contains 18 residues. The CDR3 sequence is CASSIEGAGISYNSPLHF. The CDR3 DNA sequence: TGTGCCAGTAGTATCGAAGGGGCCGGTATCTCCTATAATTCACCCCTCCACTTT.

The chain joins TRBV4-3 to TRBJ1-4; no reliable D call. V was cut by 0 bases and J by 8 bases, with 16 bases left in between. The CDR3 has 16 amino acids. Germline CDR1 reads LGHNA; CDR2 reads YSLEER. The CDR3 nucleotides are TGCGCCAGCAGCCAAGATCATCTCAGGCTGAAGGAAAAACTGTTTTTT. It encodes CASSQDHLRLKEKLFF.

This clone was counted a single time. The gene calls are TRBV7-9 and TRBJ1-5; TRBD1 matches 9 bases. The CDR3 has 14 amino acids. In germline, CDR1 is SEHNR, CDR2 FQNEAQ (reference sequence). After removal of 5 bases from V and 7 bases from J, the junction contained 6 bases not matched to a gene. The CDR3 bases are TGTGCCAGCAGCAACCGACAGGGGGAACAGCCCCAGCATTTT. Amino acid sequence: CASSNRQGEQPQHF.

As DNA, the CDR3 is TGCGCCAGCAGCGACACCGGGACAGGGAGGCTTCTGACTAATGAAAAACTGTTTTTT. Translating it yields CASSDTGTGRLLTNEKLFF. The chain is built from TRBV4-1 and TRBJ1-4; 9 bases fit TRBD1. Germline loops: CDR1 MGHRA, CDR2 YSYEKL. This CDR3 contains 19 residues. The junction had 15 bases not matched to a gene; V was cut back by 5 bases and J by 2 bases.

The chain combines TRBV27 with TRBJ2-5, with 10 nucleotides matching TRBD1. The length of the CDR3 is 18 residues. V lost 3 bases to trimming and J lost 5 bases; unmatched junction nucleotides: 15. The V gene's germline CDR1 is MNHEY and CDR2 SMNVEV (reference sequence). The CDR3 loop is CASSLRRPGQGYRETQYF. In nucleotides, the CDR3 is TGTGCCAGCAGTTTGCGACGACCGGGACAGGGGTATCGGGAGACCCAGTACTTC.

This rearrangement joins TRBV5-1 to TRBJ2-7, with D tentatively TRBD1 (5 bases). The CDR3 extends over 15 amino acids. Looked up from germline, CDR1 is SGHRS and CDR2 is YFSETQ. The germline V and J ends were trimmed by 0 bases and 0 bases, with 10 bases remaining between them. DNA for the CDR3: TGCGCCAGCAGCTTGGACAGGATAATCTCCTACGAGCAGTACTTC. Translation gives CASSLDRIISYEQYF.

The gene calls are TRBV4-1 and TRBJ2-1; 10 nucleotides line up with TRBD2. CDR3 size: 17 residues. CDR1 and CDR2 (germline): MGHRA, YSYEKL. The V gene end was trimmed by 9 bases and the J gene end by 6 bases; junction bases not matched to a gene: 17. CDR3 DNA sequence: TGCGCCAGTTCTAAGGGTCAGCGGGGGGGCCTCCGCAATGAGCAGTTCTTC. The encoded protein is CASSKGQRGGLRNEQFF.

This chain's CDR3 is CASSAQGNTEAFF. The CDR3 coding sequence is TGTGCCAGCAGTGCGCAGGGGAACACTGAAGCTTTCTTT. The chain combines TRBV2 with TRBJ1-1; D perhaps matches TRBD1 (5 bases). Germline CDR1 reads SNHLY; CDR2 reads FYNNEI. V was shortened by 4 bases and J by 1 base, with 7 bases between the two germline ends. CDR3 length: 13 residues.

In nucleotides, the CDR3 is TGTGCCAGCAGCAAAAGGGACAGAGCCACAGATACGCAGTATTTT. It translates to CASSKRDRATDTQYF. The V and J genes are TRBV9 and TRBJ2-3; 7 bases map to TRBD1. With V trimmed by 4 bases and J by 2 bases, 7 bases remained unmatched. Germline assignment: CDR1 SGDLS and CDR2 YYNGEE. The CDR3 is 15 amino acids.

This chain joins TRBV7-2 and TRBJ2-5; D possibly corresponds to TRBD1 (6 bases). The CDR3 totals 15 residues. The V end lost 1 base, the J end lost 5 bases, and 14 bases lay between the germline ends. Germline CDR1 SGHTA, CDR2 FQGNSA. CDR3 DNA: TGTGCCAGCAGCTTAGATACAGGGTGGCGGGAGACCCAGTACTTC. Protein sequence: CASSLDTGWRETQYF.

The V and J genes are TRBV11-3 and TRBJ2-3; 8 bases are shared with TRBD2. This CDR3 has 18 amino acids. J was trimmed by 4 bases and V by 3 bases; bases with no gene match: 15. The germline V gene encodes CDR1 SGHNT and CDR2 YENEEA. For the CDR3, the DNA is TGTGCCAGCAGCTTCGGGCGAAGGGGGACTAGACAATCAGATACGCAGTATTTT. Translation gives CASSFGRRGTRQSDTQYF.

The chain employs TRBV5-4 and TRBJ2-2; D is ambiguous. V lost 0 bases and J lost 1, with 4 bases in between. The CDR3 consists of 14 residues. Looked up from germline, CDR1 is SGHNT and CDR2 is YYREEE (reference sequence). The CDR3 reads CASSLAGNTGELFF. The CDR3 nucleotides are TGTGCCAGCAGCTTGGCAGGGAACACCGGGGAGCTGTTTTTT.